The 29 T cell receptor beta chains presented below share a single source sample, sequenced in a study of T cell repertoires in cytomegalovirus infection. TCRdb analysed the reads with MiXCR anew, one entry per CDR3 protein. The data contain around 210,000 distinct CDR3 sequences, around 6.6% of them seen just once; the ten biggest clones take up more than 5.5%. Sequenced: PBMCs. The receptors here all came from a human donor in good health (CMV status not recorded). Some clones in this sample may be carry-over from other donors' samples.

This clonotype was detected many times. V is TRBV6-2 or TRBV6-3 and J is TRBJ1-1, with D possibly TRBD1 on 5 matching bases. CDR1 MNHEY and CDR2 SVGEGT come from the germline V gene. Deletions cut 5 bases from V and 7 bases from J, with 8 bases between. The CDR3 is 11 amino acids. The CDR3 DNA reads TGTGCCAGCAGTCCTAGGGGTGAAGCTTTCTTT. It is translated as CASSPRGEAFF.

This clonotype was recorded many times. V gene TRBV9 combines with J gene TRBJ2-3; 8 nucleotides line up with TRBD2. Per the germline V gene, CDR1 is SGDLS and CDR2 is YYNGEE. The CDR3 has 15 amino acids. V dropped 2 bases and J dropped 6; count of bases not matched to a gene: 8. CDR3 sequence (DNA): TGTGCCAGCAGCGTCGGTCGGGGGGGCCGGGATACGCAGTATTTT. Its protein is CASSVGRGGRDTQYF.

This clonotype was seen ten or more times. CDR3 protein: CASSLGVGNQPQHF. The CDR3 DNA follows: TGTGCCAGCTCCCTCGGGGTGGGCAATCAGCCCCAGCATTTT. V and J are TRBV6-2 or TRBV6-3 and TRBJ1-5; D ambiguous. This CDR3 is built from 14 residues. V was shortened by 8 bases and J by 2 bases, with 13 bases between the two germline ends. Germline V gene sequence: CDR1 MNHEY, CDR2 SVGEGT.

In its sample, this clonotype was seen many times. The J gene is TRBJ1-5, the V gene TRBV7-9; D gene ambiguous. Deletions cut 3 bases from V and 7 bases from J, with 7 bases between. This CDR3 is built from 12 residues. Germline CDR1 reads SEHNR; CDR2 reads FQNEAQ (reference sequence). The CDR3 region is CASSFGEQPQHF. For the CDR3, the DNA is TGTGCCAGCAGCTTTGGGGAACAGCCCCAGCATTTT.

The rearrangement links TRBV28 to TRBJ1-1; D not resolved. Between the trimmed V and J ends, which lost 8 bases and 8 bases, there was a span of 15 bases. Germline V lookup: CDR1 MDHEN, CDR2 SYDVKM. This CDR3 is 12 amino acids long. CDR3 bases: TGTGCCAGCCACGCTCGGTTGGAGGAAGCTTTCTTT. It specifies CASHARLEEAFF.

At least ten counts were recorded for this clonotype. V gene TRBV4-2 combines with J gene TRBJ2-1, with 11 bases fitting TRBD2. CDR3 length equals 17 residues. The J segment lost 2 bases and the V segment lost 0 bases, leaving 3 bases of the junction unmatched. The germline gives CDR1 LGHNA, CDR2 YNFKEQ. The CDR3 DNA is TGTGCCAGCAGCCAAGATGGTAGCGGGGGGGCCTACAATGAGCAGTTCTTC. Translation: CASSQDGSGGAYNEQFF.

The gene calls are TRBV20-1 and TRBJ2-7; no definite D call. The V gene's germline CDR1 is DFQATT and CDR2 SNEGSKA (reference sequence). V was pared by 2 bases and J by 1 base, with 9 bases between. The CDR3 spans 13 residues. The CDR3 nucleotides read TGCAGTGCTAGACACAAGCAATCCTACGAGCAGTACTTC. It encodes CSARHKQSYEQYF.

This clonotype was seen repeatedly, ten times or more. V gene TRBV7-2 combines with J gene TRBJ1-2; D is uncertain. CDR1 and CDR2 from the germline V gene are SGHTA and FQGNSA. The CDR3 has 15 amino acids. Deletions cut 2 bases from V and 0 bases from J, with 10 bases between. CDR3 loop: CASSLSTFANYGYTF. In DNA form, the CDR3 reads TGTGCCAGCAGCTTATCGACATTCGCTAACTATGGCTACACCTTC.

This clonotype was counted many times. The chain links TRBV28 to TRBJ2-7, with 11 positions matching TRBD1. CDR1 is MDHEN, CDR2 SYDVKM, per germline. The V gene end was trimmed by 4 bases and the J gene end by 2 bases; junction bases not matched to a gene: 4. The CDR3 has 15 amino acids. The CDR3 here is CASSSAGQGAYEQYF. CDR3 nucleotide sequence: TGTGCCAGCAGTTCGGCGGGACAGGGGGCCTACGAGCAGTACTTC.

This clonotype was observed at least ten times. CDR3 coding DNA: TGCAGTGCTAGACCCGGAGGCACTGAAGCTTTCTTT. This encodes CSARPGGTEAFF. The chain carries TRBV20-1 and TRBJ1-1, with no clear D. The CDR3 totals 12 residues. Per germline, CDR1 DFQATT and CDR2 SNEGSKA (reference sequence). V lost 2 bases, J lost 4 bases, and 8 bases lay in between.

This clonotype was counted many times. The chain carries TRBV6-1 and TRBJ2-7; 8 nucleotides match TRBD1. Germline-derived CDR1 and CDR2 are MNHNS and SASEGT. V lost 3 bases to trimming and J lost 5 bases; unmatched junction nucleotides: 6. The CDR3 spans 14 residues. The CDR3 is CASSDGQGSHEQYF. DNA of the CDR3: TGTGCCAGCAGTGACGGACAGGGATCCCACGAGCAGTACTTC.

This clonotype was observed at least ten times. The chain combines TRBV29-1 with TRBJ1-6; TRBD1 aligns across 7 bases. Losses at the gene ends were 6 bases for V and 8 bases for J; bases not matched to a gene: 13. This CDR3 is 15 amino acids long. In germline, CDR1 is SQVTM, CDR2 ANQGSEA. CDR3: CSVSLSGQRDSPLHF. Here the CDR3 DNA reads TGCAGCGTGTCGCTCTCGGGACAGAGAGATTCACCCCTCCACTTT.

At least ten counts were recorded for this clonotype. This sequence joins TRBV28 and TRBJ1-1; D not certain. The CDR3 has 15 amino acids. The V end lost 5 bases, the J end lost 10 bases, and 23 bases lay between the germline ends. Germline lookup yields CDR1 MDHEN and CDR2 SYDVKM. In DNA form, the CDR3 reads TGTGCCAGCAGTCTGGGGATCCGGGCCCCTCGAGGAGCTTTCTTT. Translation: CASSLGIRAPRGAFF.

The rearrangement uses TRBV6-2 or TRBV6-3 and TRBJ1-1; D perhaps matches TRBD1 (5 bases). This CDR3 has 13 residues. Germline V gene data show CDR1 as MNHEY and CDR2 as SVGEGT. The DNA of the CDR3 is TGTGATAGCAACATACAGGAGAACACTGAAGCTTTCTTT. Protein: CDSNIQENTEAFF.

This clonotype was recorded at least ten times. The chain employs TRBV2 and TRBJ1-1; D not certain. The CDR3 has 14 amino acids. Germline CDR1 SNHLY, CDR2 FYNNEI. V was clipped by 4 bases and J by 3 bases, with 12 bases between them. The CDR3 nucleotides read TGTGCCAGCAGTGTACTAGATATCGACACTGAAGCTTTCTTT. Translating gives CASSVLDIDTEAFF.

This clonotype was detected ten times or more. The chain combines TRBV7-9 with TRBJ2-7; D call uncertain. The V and J ends lost 5 bases and 0 bases respectively, with 20 bases between them. Looked up from germline, CDR1 is SEHNR and CDR2 is FQNEAQ (reference sequence). CDR3 size: 17 residues. This CDR3 reads CASSPLSGQAYSYEQYF. In nucleotides, the CDR3 is TGTGCCAGCAGCCCTCTATCGGGCCAGGCGTACTCCTACGAGCAGTACTTC.

In this sample, this clonotype turned up many times. This rearrangement joins TRBV30 to TRBJ1-5, with D unresolved. The CDR3 totals 13 residues. Germline V lookup: CDR1 GTSNPN, CDR2 SVGIG (reference sequence). V was pared by 2 bases and J by 0 bases, with 5 bases between. In nucleotides, the CDR3 is TGTGCCTGGAGTAACCTTAGCAATCAGCCCCAGCATTTT. This encodes CAWSNLSNQPQHF.

This clonotype appeared many times. The V call is TRBV7-2, the J call TRBJ2-7, with a weak D call TRBD2 (5 bases). The length of the CDR3 is 16 residues. Germline-derived CDR1 and CDR2 are SGHTA and FQGNSA. Trimming cost V 3 bases and J 0 bases, with 15 bases left between them. The CDR3 sequence is CASSFGRGFSSYEQYF. The CDR3 nucleotides read TGTGCCAGCAGCTTTGGTCGGGGATTCAGCTCCTACGAGCAGTACTTC.

The chain uses TRBV7-9 and TRBJ2-5; D gene unclear. With 4 bases removed from V and 11 bases from J, the gap between germline ends came to 11 bases. The CDR3 spans 11 residues. CDR1 and CDR2 from the germline V gene are SEHNR and FQNEAQ (reference sequence). Here the CDR3 reads CASSSIDAQYF. The CDR3 coding sequence is TGTGCCAGCAGCTCCATAGATGCTCAGTACTTC.

At least ten counts were recorded for this clonotype. This chain joins TRBV10-3 and TRBJ2-7; D gene unclear. Trimming left V 6 bases short and J 2 bases short, with 11 bases between. The CDR3 loop spans 13 amino acids. The germline CDR1 and CDR2 sequences are ENHRY and SYGVKD. The CDR3 nucleotides are TGTGCCATCAGAGGCCTTTCGACCTACGAGCAGTACTTC. Protein product: CAIRGLSTYEQYF.

This clonotype was seen ten or more times. The chain links TRBV2 to TRBJ1-2; TRBD1 matches at 8 bases. V lost 6 bases, J lost 5 bases, and 5 bases stayed unmatched. Germline V CDR1 and CDR2: SNHLY, FYNNEI. The CDR3 consists of 13 residues. DNA of the CDR3: TGTGCCAGCAGGGGACAGGCCGTTTATGGCTACACCTTC. Translated: CASRGQAVYGYTF.

This clonotype came up many times. The rearrangement uses TRBV5-1 and TRBJ2-6; TRBD2 might be the D (5 bases). V dropped 1 base and J dropped 2 bases, with 7 bases sitting between them. The CDR3 covers 15 residues. Germline CDR1 is SGHRS and CDR2 is YFSETQ. The CDR3 region is CASSLTAAGANVLTF. The CDR3 bases are TGCGCCAGCAGCTTGACAGCGGCTGGGGCCAACGTCCTGACTTTC.

This clonotype was counted ten times or more. The chain carries TRBV28 and TRBJ1-1; TRBD1 is a possible D gene (5 bases). The V end was cut by 4 bases, the J end by 0 bases, with 6 bases between. The V gene's germline CDR1 is MDHEN and CDR2 SYDVKM. This CDR3 has 13 amino acids. The CDR3 protein is CASSWGLNTEAFF. The CDR3 DNA is TGTGCCAGCAGTTGGGGCCTGAACACTGAAGCTTTCTTT. Full variable domain (remainder filled in from reference TRBV28 and TRBJ1-1): DVKVTQSSRYLVKRTGEKVFLECVQDMDHENMFWYRQDPGLGLRLIYFSYDVKMKEKGDIPEGYSVSREKKERFSLILESASTNQTSMYLCASSWGLNTEAFFGQGTRLTVV.

The table lists this clonotype with a few counts. This chain links TRBV27 with TRBJ1-2, with a tentative D call TRBD1 (6 bases). V lost 8 bases to trimming and J lost 8 bases, with 12 bases between them. Per germline, CDR1 MNHEY and CDR2 SMNVEV (reference sequence). This CDR3 contains 11 residues. CDR3 amino acids: CASGTGGGYTF. The CDR3 bases are TGTGCCAGCGGGACGGGGGGCGGCTACACCTTC.

There are a few counts of this clonotype. This chain connects TRBV11-2 to TRBJ1-3, with TRBD1 matching over 9 bases. Germline V gene lookup returns CDR1 SGHAT and CDR2 FQNNGV. V lost 5 bases to trimming and J lost 8 bases; unmatched junction nucleotides: 7. The CDR3 is 14 residues long. The CDR3 nucleotides read TGTGCCAGCAGCCGGACAGGGGTATCGGACACCATATATTTT. Amino acids: CASSRTGVSDTIYF.

This clonotype was seen ten or more times. The chain employs TRBV12-3 or TRBV12-4 and TRBJ1-2, with unresolved D. The CDR3 sequence is 11 residues long. The germline V and J ends were trimmed by 0 bases and 7 bases, with 3 bases remaining between them. The CDR3 is CASSLAFGYTF. Written as DNA, the CDR3 is TGTGCCAGCAGTTTAGCCTTTGGCTACACCTTC.

This clonotype occurred a few times. The chain uses TRBV10-2 and TRBJ1-1, with TRBD1 matching 9 bases. CDR1 is WSHSY, CDR2 SAAADI, per germline. The CDR3 is 15 amino acids. V dropped 8 bases and J dropped 4; count of bases not matched to a gene: 11. The CDR3 DNA is TGCGCCAGCTCCCAAAGGGGACAGGGAGGCACTGAAGCTTTCTTT. Protein sequence: CASSQRGQGGTEAFF.

This clonotype has at least ten counts. This chain connects TRBV20-1 to TRBJ1-1, with D possibly being TRBD1 (5 bases). The germline V gene has CDR1 DFQATT and CDR2 SNEGSKA (reference sequence). The CDR3 is 15 amino acids. The germline V and J ends were trimmed by 6 bases and 3 bases, with 20 bases remaining between them. This CDR3 is CSATPPRGRDTEAFF. The CDR3 DNA follows: TGCAGTGCCACCCCCCCTCGGGGCCGGGACACTGAAGCTTTCTTT.

This clonotype was counted at least ten times. This chain connects TRBV6-2 or TRBV6-3 to TRBJ2-5; 8 bases match TRBD2. Trimming took 2 bases from V and 1 from J; bases not matched to a gene: 6. The V gene's germline CDR1 is MNHEY and CDR2 SVGEGT. The CDR3 covers 16 residues. CDR3 loop: CASSYQLAELQETQYF. CDR3 DNA: TGTGCCAGCAGTTACCAACTAGCGGAGCTCCAAGAGACCCAGTACTTC.